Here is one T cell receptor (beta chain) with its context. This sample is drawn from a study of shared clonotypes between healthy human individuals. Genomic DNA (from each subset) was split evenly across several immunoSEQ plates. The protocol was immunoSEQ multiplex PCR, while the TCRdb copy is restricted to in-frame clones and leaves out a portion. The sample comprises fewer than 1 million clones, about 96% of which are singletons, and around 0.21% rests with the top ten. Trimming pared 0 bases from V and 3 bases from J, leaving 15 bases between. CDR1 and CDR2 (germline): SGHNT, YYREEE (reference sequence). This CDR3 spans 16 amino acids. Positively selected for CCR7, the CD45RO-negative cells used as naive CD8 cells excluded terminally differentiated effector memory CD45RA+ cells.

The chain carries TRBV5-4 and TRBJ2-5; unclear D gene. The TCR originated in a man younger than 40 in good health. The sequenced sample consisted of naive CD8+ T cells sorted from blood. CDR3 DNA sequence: TGTGCCAGCAGCTTGGGAGATTTGGGCCTTGAAGAGACCCAGTACTTC. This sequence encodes CASSLGDLGLEETQYF.